A single sample gave rise to the 2 T cell receptor beta chains below, sequenced in a study of blood T cell repertoires in COVID-19. Profiling relied on immunoSEQ multiplex PCR, and the TCRdb table lists in-frame clones only, not all of them. The table shows about 110,000 clones, with about 89% occurring only once. The specimen was peripheral blood. Receptors were obtained from a man aged 35-49 years with active or convalescent COVID-19.

The gene calls are TRBV19 and TRBJ1-6; D gene uncertain. With 7 bases removed from V and 9 bases from J, the gap between germline ends came to 13 bases. This CDR3 has 13 amino acids. From germline, CDR1 is LNHDA and CDR2 SQIVND (reference sequence). In DNA, the CDR3 is TGTGCCAGTACCTTCGGGGAGGGTTCACCCCTCCACTTT. Translating gives CASTFGEGSPLHF.

This clone came up once. The chain is built from TRBV28 and TRBJ2-5; TRBD2 might be the D (6 bases). V dropped 7 bases and J dropped 5 bases, with 17 bases sitting between them. The CDR3 contains 14 residues. Per the germline V gene, CDR1 is MDHEN and CDR2 is SYDVKM. The CDR3 loop reads CASKHPWGEETQYF. CDR3 nucleotides: TGTGCCAGCAAACACCCATGGGGGGAGGAGACCCAGTACTTC.